The source of this T cell receptor (beta chain) is a study of cytomegalovirus exposure and HLA in healthy donors (dated by TCRdb to the late 2010s). With respect to the entire study: According to an earlier analysis of around 600 of the donors, about 179 million T cells yielded over 90 million unique TCR beta sequences and 276 Gb of sequence data. Roughly 300 gigabases of sequencing data and 70 million to 100 million unique TCR sequences made up an early release that covered approximately 620 HLA-typed donors. Among the roughly 400 genotyped donors, approximately 77% belonged to the genetic ancestry cluster associated with self-reported Caucasian donors. The study aimed to test whether cataloging public T cell receptors could reveal signatures of past pathogen exposure. The study used immunosequencing to profile the T cell repertoires of 600 to 850 subjects and linked those repertoires to cytomegalovirus serostatus. A separate validation cohort of approximately 130 different subjects was used in addition to the roughly 620-subject first cohort. To predict cytomegalovirus infection status, the study brought together high-throughput TCR immunosequencing, statistical association of individual TCRs with disease status, and machine learning. To study patterns of TCR occurrence, a later analysis re-analyzed previously published TCR beta repertoires from around 660 donors and added high-resolution HLA genotyping. In the later analysis, no new phenotypic data were used to find candidate immune exposures; instead, reliance was placed on TCR beta sequences and their occurrence across donors. To decide whether each TCR beta V gene segment behaved as functional or pseudogenic, an earlier analysis of several hundred of the donors relied on high-throughput TCR beta sequencing. Donor age, sex, ethnicity and CMV serostatus were collected together with the repertoire data. In a later genetic analysis, genome-wide SNP genotypes for about 65% of the roughly 670 donors were used, and that subset was treated as a discovery cohort. Every repertoire in the discovery cohort had been generated on one and the same sequencing platform. Both class I and class II loci were covered by HLA typing, at four-digit resolution. The number of typed donors differed by locus: roughly 629-640 for A, B, C, DRB1 and DQB1; 522 for DQA1; around 610 for DPA1; and roughly 450 for DPB1. Because of strong linkage in the cohort, roughly five DR-DQ haplotypes were treated as single units for association and clustering. On average, about 200,000 unique TCR beta nucleotide sequences were sequenced per donor among roughly 430 genotyped donors of the cohort, with around 19% of those sequences being non-productive. Here is what the overall study found, with its caveats: In a later analysis, HLA-associated TCR beta chains were found to be more clonally expanded and to have lower generation probabilities than equally common non-associated chains. In this cohort, only TCR beta chains were sequenced, and detectable features were limited by the absence of alpha or paired-chain data. A later analysis associated 15,000 to 20,000 TCR beta sequences with specific HLA alleles at a false discovery rate of 0.05. In an earlier analysis of around 600 of the donors, most TCR beta V segments appeared in productive rearrangements about 87% or about 30% of the time, broadly matching IMGT annotations. Because counts were too low, seventeen rarely observed V segments, including chromosome 9 orphons, were left out of the earlier analysis of 587 of the donors. When HLA alleles, especially DR and DQ, strongly co-occurred, attributing TCR associations to individual alleles was difficult. It was suggested by the authors that the approach could potentially be generalized to other disease states and immunological phenotypes. A few of the identified cytomegalovirus-associated TCR beta chains were confirmed in vitro to be specific for cytomegalovirus antigens. Compared with the approximately 720-donor mean, donors in an Asian-associated ancestry cluster had fewer N-insertions in productive TCRs, according to a later genetic analysis. According to a later analysis, parvovirus B19, influenza, CMV and Epstein-Barr virus appeared linked to several top co-occurrence clusters. Presence/absence analyses assumed roughly uniform sequencing depth across donors, an assumption that may not hold. Because some donors lacked HLA typing at each locus, the association tests relied only on the typed subset. A later analysis found that most CMV-associated TCR beta chains appeared HLA-restricted, with HLA associations seemingly driven largely by CMV exposure. A later genetic analysis associated a missense DCLRE1C variant with V-gene and J-gene trimming of TCR beta chains, and an independent cohort replicated the association. A cluster of highly shared sequence variants was judged likely to represent a technical artifact of the sequencing pipeline. A further reported finding was that TCR beta sequences accurately predicted the HLA-A and HLA-B alleles for most subjects in the first cohort. Immune exposure information for the cohort was limited to CMV serostatus. A total of 150 to 200 TCR beta chains were listed by the study as associated with cytomegalovirus. Some IMGT-functional V segments, including TRBV6-2 and TRBV6-3, could not be told apart with the 87-base-pair reads, so those segments were excluded. Across donors, most TCR sequences were observed very rarely, whereas some public TCRs were present in many individuals. Cytomegalovirus status was reported to be diagnosed by the classifier with high specificity and sensitivity in both the original and validation cohorts. Correlated functional status among segregating V segments might reflect linkage disequilibrium, but an unknown experimental factor could not be ruled out. According to a later analysis, TCR association rates differed among HLA loci, with DRB1 alleles showing the most associated TCRs and HLA-C alleles showing the fewest.

The cohort was made up of approximately 700 healthy bone marrow donors. At the time of sampling, every cohort member was nominally healthy, though immune exposures that went unrecorded were likely present. The donor was CMV seronegative and was included in the group of hundreds of seronegative cohort members. A peripheral blood sample was collected from each donor, and TCR beta sequencing was performed on peripheral blood mononuclear cells. Genomic DNA was extracted from the blood cell samples with the Qiagen DNeasy Blood Extraction Kit. To note about this clone: This receptor's antigen is unknown. Within one base of it there is no much larger clone, and no base qualities were kept.

V has 0 bases trimmed and J has 2 bases trimmed; junction bases matching no gene number 6. CDR1 MNHEY and CDR2 SVGAGI were looked up in the germline V gene. The CDR3 runs 16 amino acids, cysteine and phenylalanine included. The retained sequence is limited to the CDR3, 48 bases, with the frame set at the first base. Library preparation was by the immunoSEQ multiplex PCR assay. The multiplex PCR relied on a mix of 60 forward primers for TCR Vbeta segments and 13 reverse primers for TCR Jbeta segments. Amplification of the CDR3 region of rearranged TCR beta genes was performed with a multiplex PCR assay on genomic DNA. On the Illumina HiSeq System, the amplified TCR beta libraries were sequenced as 87-base-pair reads. In the source study's methods: A later analysis counted about 82 million unique TCR beta chains across the approximately 700 repertoires, and approximately 11 million of these chains were shared by at least two donors. Raw reads were error-corrected and collapsed into unique sequences by a nearest-neighbor algorithm in which closely related sequences were merged to remove PCR and sequencing errors. To assign V, D and J gene segments, CDR3 sequences were aligned to IMGT reference sequences. For a sequence to be retained, at least a six-nucleotide match to both a V gene segment and a J gene segment was required. Rearrangements were classified as productive when the CDR3 lacked stop codons and remained in frame with V and J, and all other rearrangements were classified as non-productive. CDR3 was defined according to IMGT convention as the region running from the second conserved V-encoded cysteine to the conserved J-encoded phenylalanine. The earlier analysis of roughly 590 of the donors excluded sequences that lacked an unambiguous match to a single V gene segment. An earlier analysis of about 600 of the donors called V segments functional above 56.7% productive rearrangements and segregating when the between-donor standard deviation exceeded 5%. To diagnose cytomegalovirus status from the catalog of TCR beta chain sequences, a statistical classification framework was built. A later analysis assigned V and J genes by comparing TCR nucleotide sequences with IMGT/GENE-DB human TR gene sequences. The TCRdist pipeline was used in a later analysis to assign CDR3 sequences and most-parsimonious VDJ recombination scenarios. In a later analysis, each TCR beta chain was defined by its CDR3 amino acid sequence together with its V-gene family, and reads lacking a unique V-gene family were excluded. To address suspected cross-contamination and a sequencing artifact, a later analysis removed approximately 600 highly shared, low-generation-probability nucleotide sequences. In a later analysis, a clonal expansion index for each public chain was calculated from normalized within-repertoire ranks of inferred template counts. In a later analysis, generation probabilities were computed using a VDJ recombination model fitted to out-of-frame rearrangements, and the results were checked against IGoR. A later analysis scored TCR-TCR, TCR-HLA and TCR-CMV co-occurrence with hypergeometric tests, applying a repertoire-size bias correction to TCR pairs. To estimate false discovery rates, a later analysis permuted the HLA or CMV assignments 20 times. In a later analysis, co-occurring TCRs were grouped with DBSCAN, and TCRdist sequence similarity was added when clustering was performed within HLA-allele-positive subsets. For co-occurrence clustering, repertoires with fewer than 30,000 or more than 120,000 public chains were excluded, along with 5 or 6 repertoires with anomalous nucleotide sharing. TCRdb took this table from immuneACCESS and kept in-frame rearrangements with V and J called. Such tables lack part of the clones; where checked against another copy, unresolved V genes explain under half of the gap, and the rest is unexplained. The D gene and trimming were derived from the DNA, and the V and J assignments and clone size from that table. The sample table holds 100,000 to 150,000 clones, of which roughly four fifths were seen once. The ten most abundant clones make up around 1.9% of the sample.

The TCR originated in a woman aged 45-65 years in good health and CMV-seronegative. Material: PBMCs. The V and J genes are TRBV6-5 and TRBJ1-2, with 7 bases aligning to TRBD1. The nucleotides read TGTGCCAGCAGTTACTCCCCGACAGGGATAAACTATGGCTACACCTTC. It translates to CASSYSPTGINYGYTF.